This TCR beta chain was sequenced during a study of cytomegalovirus exposure and HLA in healthy donors. The CDR3 is 11 residues long. V was cut by 1 base and J by 7 bases, with 3 bases left in between. CDR1 and CDR2 from the germline V gene are SGHAT and FQNNGV. PCR amplification relied on 60 Vbeta primers (plus 13 Jbeta primers). Sequencing was performed with immunoSEQ multiplex PCR; in TCRdb, only in-frame clones are kept and a portion is missing. The data contain 95,000 to 100,000 clones, around 74% of them singletons. Input material: PBMCs. The chain is built from TRBV11-2 and TRBJ2-3; D gene ambiguous. This sequence originates from a woman aged 40-49 years in good health and CMV-seronegative. The CDR3 protein is CASSLGNTQYF. The CDR3 DNA reads as TGTGCCAGCAGCTTAGGTAATACGCAGTATTTT. Filled out from reference TRBV11-2 and TRBJ2-3, the complete variable domain reads EAGVAQSPRYKIIEKRQSVAFWCNPISGHATLYWYQQILGQGPKLLIQFQNNGVVDDSQLPKDRFSAERLKGVDSTLKIQPAKLEDSAVYLCASSLGNTQYFGPGTRLTVL.